What follows is one TCR beta chain and its context. Ten or more counts support this clonotype. What this receptor recognizes is not known. No qualities accompany the bases; no much larger clone lies one base away. This entry comes from a study of spatial heterogeneity in lung cancer (dated by TCRdb to the late 2010s). In the study overall: Beta-chain transcripts were consistently detected in greater numbers than alpha-chain transcripts, which likely reflected higher beta-chain transcript abundance. A strong correlation was found between TCR transcript counts in tumor regions and a T cell transcriptional module score from matched bulk RNA-seq. In the raw uncorrected reads, each unique combination of TCR and UMI appeared more than ten times on average. The study quantitatively compared TCR alpha and beta repertoires across multiple tumor regions, matched nontumor lung and blood in non-small cell lung cancer. Nonsynonymous mutation counts, determined by whole-exome sequencing of tumor tissue, were related to TCR repertoire features. At surgery, both alpha and beta chains were TCR-sequenced in about 200 tumor regions, fewer than 85 matched nontumor lung samples and a few dozen PBMC samples.

The library was obtained by 5' RACE. Reads for this sample came from a NextSeq 500. To allow correction of PCR and sequencing errors, the TCR library protocol tagged every TCR cDNA molecule with a unique molecular identifier. Per the source publication's procedure: TCR identification, UMI-based error correction and CDR3 extraction were all carried out with Decombinator tools. Expanded TCRs were defined as those above a frequency of 2 per 1,000, corresponding to the top 1% of the tumor frequency distribution. Expanded tumor TCRs statistically deemed absent (corrected P<0.05) from at least one tumor region were classed as regional, and all other expanded tumor TCRs were classed as ubiquitous. Renyi diversity was calculated using the R vegan package after each repertoire was subsampled 100 times to 5,000 TCRs. CDR3 similarity networks were built from amino acid triplet string-kernel similarity, with CDR3s being connected when pairwise similarity was above 0.82. Through fastp at Q25 and MiXCR, TCRdb rebuilt clones from the public reads, retaining in-frame beta chains. Entries are consolidated by CDR3 protein sequence, retaining the most common genes and DNA. The V and J calls shown here were made by TCRdb, not taken from the authors' results. This sample comprises 20,000 to 25,000 distinct CDR3 sequences, roughly 15% of them detected only once. About 30% of the sample is held by the ten biggest clonotypes.

The CDR3 holds 16 amino acids from the cysteine to the phenylalanine. The DNA shown is the 48-base CDR3, in frame from base 1. Trimming accounts for 5 bases at V and 5 bases at J, while the number of junction bases matched to no gene is 11. The CDR1 and CDR2 encoded by the germline V gene are MDHEN and SYDVKM. This specimen's time point label, per the study, means: sample taken at primary tumor resection. Donors were about 70 patients with early-stage, untreated non-small cell lung cancer from the lung TRACERx cohort. Whole RNA extracted from tumor and nontumor lung tissue, or from cryopreserved PBMC samples, was used for TCR sequencing without cell sorting. Patients were selected for TCR sequencing only if sufficient RNA was available from at least two tumor regions. Tumor and adjacent nontumor lung specimens were reviewed by a lung pathologist before selection. Results the study describes overall, beyond this receptor: Confirming at a functional level the hypothesis that regional TCRs recognize regional mutations was considered to require additional single-cell paired TCR alpha and beta sequencing. Counts of ubiquitous and regional expanded TCRs were found to correlate with counts of ubiquitous and regional nonsynonymous mutations, respectively. The number of expanded intratumoral alpha and beta TCRs correlated with the tumor nonsynonymous mutation count. TCR-seq was estimated to cover only roughly 6.8% of tumor T cells for alpha chains and approximately 13% for beta chains.

Specimen: lung tumor tissue, collected at surgery. This clonotype originated in a female donor with early-stage non-small cell lung cancer. In this chain, TRBV28 is recombined with TRBJ2-7, and TRBD2 aligns with 11 junction nucleotides. The sequence in DNA is TGTGCCAGCAGTCCGGAACTAGCGGGAGATAAAGACGAGCAGTACTTC. Its translation is CASSPELAGDKDEQYF.